These T cell receptor beta chains were read from a single sample in a study of OX40 agonist ivuxolimab in advanced cancers. Sequencing was performed with immunoSEQ multiplex PCR; in TCRdb, only in-frame clones are kept and a portion is missing. The table shows over 30,000 clones, with approximately 82% occurring only once. Sequencing used CD4+ or CD8+ T cells sorted from blood, obtained in a trial of the OX40 agonist ivuxolimab. The source of these receptors is an adult with an advanced solid tumor such as melanoma, head and neck, liver or kidney cancer. Both conserved end residues are part of each CDR3. Fields, in order: clone size, V gene, D gene, J gene, CDR3 DNA, CDR3 protein. D genes are given only for firm matches. A row's size may be missing; if present it is once, few, many or a size class.

clone size: -; V gene: TRBV2; D gene: -; J gene: TRBJ2-7; CDR3 DNA: TGTGCCAGCTCTCAGAGGAGCGGGACAGGCGACGAGCAGTACTTC; CDR3 protein: CASSQRSGTGDEQYF
clone size: -; V gene: TRBV12-5; D gene: TRBD1; J gene: TRBJ1-2; CDR3 DNA: TGTGCTAGTGGTTTGTGGGGACAGGGTCGACACTATGGCTACACCTTC; CDR3 protein: CASGLWGQGRHYGYTF
clone size: -; V gene: TRBV5-1; D gene: -; J gene: TRBJ2-7; CDR3 DNA: TGCGCCAGCAGCTTGGGAGGGACGGCTACCTACGAGCAGTACTTC; CDR3 protein: CASSLGGTATYEQYF
clone size: -; V gene: TRBV15; D gene: TRBD2; J gene: TRBJ2-3; CDR3 DNA: TGTGCCACCAGCAGAGGCCTGGGCGGGGGGGCCCTGGATACGCAGTATTTT; CDR3 protein: CATSRGLGGGALDTQYF
clone size: -; V gene: TRBV6-1; D gene: -; J gene: TRBJ2-2; CDR3 DNA: TGTGCCAGCATTAGGTTCACCGGGGAGCTGTTTTTT; CDR3 protein: CASIRFTGELFF
clone size: -; V gene: TRBV28; D gene: -; J gene: TRBJ2-2; CDR3 DNA: TGTGCCAGCAGTTTTATTAAAGTCGGGATTCTCGACACCGGGGAGCTGTTTTTT; CDR3 protein: CASSFIKVGILDTGELFF
clone size: -; V gene: TRBV30; D gene: TRBD1; J gene: TRBJ2-2; CDR3 DNA: TGTGCCTGGCAGGGGGAGAACACCGGGGAGCTGTTTTTT; CDR3 protein: CAWQGENTGELFF
clone size: once; V gene: TRBV19; D gene: -; J gene: TRBJ2-1; CDR3 DNA: TGTGCCAGTACTCCTAGCGCCGAAAGGGATGAGCAGTTCTTC; CDR3 protein: CASTPSAERDEQFF
clone size: -; V gene: TRBV27; D gene: -; J gene: TRBJ2-1; CDR3 DNA: TGTGCCAGCAGTTTGACATCAACGGGACCCGGGGATGAGCAGTTCTTC; CDR3 protein: CASSLTSTGPGDEQFF
clone size: -; V gene: TRBV2; D gene: -; J gene: TRBJ1-6; CDR3 DNA: TGTGCCAGCAGCACTGGGGGTAGCTCCTATAATTCACCCCTCCACTTT; CDR3 protein: CASSTGGSSYNSPLHF
clone size: -; V gene: TRBV5-1; D gene: -; J gene: TRBJ2-5; CDR3 DNA: TGCGCCAGCAGCTCTCATACGGGGCCTTGGGAGACCCAGTACTTC; CDR3 protein: CASSSHTGPWETQYF
clone size: -; V gene: TRBV29-1; D gene: -; J gene: TRBJ2-5; CDR3 DNA: TGCAGCGTTGTCGGCCGGCAAGAGACCCAGTACTTC; CDR3 protein: CSVVGRQETQYF
clone size: -; V gene: TRBV11-2; D gene: TRBD1; J gene: TRBJ1-2; CDR3 DNA: TGTGCCAGCAGCCGTCCCGGGACAGGGAGGATAAACTTC; CDR3 protein: CASSRPGTGRINF
clone size: -; V gene: TRBV19; D gene: TRBD1; J gene: TRBJ2-1; CDR3 DNA: TGTGCCAGTAGTATGAGGGGGCGTATAAATGAGCAGTTCTTC; CDR3 protein: CASSMRGRINEQFF
clone size: once; V gene: TRBV5-6; D gene: -; J gene: TRBJ2-5; CDR3 DNA: TGTGCCAGCAGCTCCCCTCTGGGGGGGCCAACTGAGACCCAGTACTTC; CDR3 protein: CASSSPLGGPTETQYF
clone size: -; V gene: TRBV7-9; D gene: TRBD2; J gene: TRBJ2-3; CDR3 DNA: TGTGCCAGCAGCTTAACTAGCGGGGGGGCCATTTTTAGGGATACGCAGTATTTT; CDR3 protein: CASSLTSGGAIFRDTQYF
clone size: -; V gene: TRBV7-9; D gene: -; J gene: TRBJ2-7; CDR3 DNA: TGTGCCAGCAGCTTGGACGATTTCTCCTACGAGCAGTACTTC; CDR3 protein: CASSLDDFSYEQYF
clone size: -; V gene: TRBV9; D gene: -; J gene: TRBJ2-1; CDR3 DNA: TGTGCCAGCAGCGTAGTGGCTGGGAGTACGAATGAGCAGTTCTTC; CDR3 protein: CASSVVAGSTNEQFF
clone size: -; V gene: TRBV6-5; D gene: -; J gene: TRBJ1-2; CDR3 DNA: TGTGCCAGCAGTGCGGGACAATCCTATGGCTACACCTTC; CDR3 protein: CASSAGQSYGYTF
clone size: -; V gene: TRBV12-5; D gene: -; J gene: TRBJ1-1; CDR3 DNA: TGTGCTAGTGGTTTGGGTACTAACACTGAAGCTTTCTTT; CDR3 protein: CASGLGTNTEAFF
clone size: -; V gene: TRBV9; D gene: TRBD2; J gene: TRBJ2-1; CDR3 DNA: TGTGCCAGCAGCAACAGACTAGCGGCCAACAATGAGCAGTTCTTC; CDR3 protein: CASSNRLAANNEQFF
clone size: -; V gene: TRBV7-9; D gene: -; J gene: TRBJ2-1; CDR3 DNA: TGTGCCAGCAGCTCCAGGGGGGGCCGAAGGGACGAGCAGTTCTTC; CDR3 protein: CASSSRGGRRDEQFF
clone size: -; V gene: TRBV5-4; D gene: -; J gene: TRBJ2-1; CDR3 DNA: TGTGCCAGCAGCTTGGTAGGCTATGAGCAGTTCTTC; CDR3 protein: CASSLVGYEQFF
clone size: -; V gene: TRBV29-1; D gene: -; J gene: TRBJ2-6; CDR3 DNA: TGCAGCGTTATGATGAGCGGGGCCAACGTCCTGACTTTC; CDR3 protein: CSVMMSGANVLTF
clone size: -; V gene: TRBV28; D gene: -; J gene: TRBJ2-7; CDR3 DNA: TGTGCCAGCAGCCCCTCGTGGCAGGACGCCTACGAGCAGTACTTC; CDR3 protein: CASSPSWQDAYEQYF
clone size: -; V gene: TRBV6-5; D gene: -; J gene: TRBJ2-3; CDR3 DNA: TGTGCCAGCAGTTTATCCGCAGGGGCAGATACGCAGTATTTT; CDR3 protein: CASSLSAGADTQYF
clone size: -; V gene: TRBV6-7; D gene: -; J gene: TRBJ1-4; CDR3 DNA: TGTGCCAGCAGTTCCAACGGGGGGGTATCGGCACAGCAGTATGAAAAACTGTTTTTT; CDR3 protein: CASSSNGGVSAQQYEKLFF
clone size: -; V gene: TRBV10-3; D gene: -; J gene: TRBJ1-1; CDR3 DNA: TGTGCCACCGCAACAGGCATGAACACTGAAGCTTTCTTT; CDR3 protein: CATATGMNTEAFF